This TCR beta chain was identified in a study of CD8+ T cells in alopecia areata. General observations from the study: When scalp samples are sequenced, resident alphabeta T cells of normal skin are also captured. Patients displayed less clarity in TCR sharing than mice, a finding possibly related to HLA. Relative to normal scalp, lesional scalp, especially alopecia totalis/universalis, showed higher clonality.

Sorting of CD4+ and CD8+ T cells was performed on PBMCs. Comment on this clone: The target antigen is unknown.

This CDR3 has 14 amino acids. With 3 bases clipped from V and 2 bases from J, the junction kept 1 base outside the gene matches. Germline CDR1 reads MNHEY; CDR2 reads SVGAGI. Sequencing used cDNA as its template, made by extracting RNA and reverse transcribing it. Data came from immunoSEQ multiplex PCR; TCRdb stores just in-frame clones and leaves some out. This sample yields over 150,000 clones, of which 56% are seen a single time; around 5% belongs to the top ten. V and J are TRBV6-5 and TRBJ2-7, with TRBD1 matching over 10 bases. The sample consisted of CD8+ T cells sorted from blood. The receptor comes from a human donor in good health. The CDR3 nucleotides read TGTGCCAGCAGTTATGGGACAGGGGCCTACGAGCAGTACTTC. It is translated as CASSYGTGAYEQYF.